The 12 T cell receptor beta chains below come from one sample, sequenced in a study of graft-versus-host responses after intestinal transplantation. For these receptors, no antigen is known. Using immunoSEQ multiplex PCR, the repertoire was profiled, and TCRdb retains in-frame clones only, with some absent. The table includes roughly 81,000 clones, roughly 85% detected once. The specimen was unstimulated CD4+ T cells sorted from spleen or lymph node cells, collected before intestinal transplant. These receptor sequences come from a human donor who received an intestinal transplant.

This clone was recorded only once. This chain connects TRBV7-9 to TRBJ2-5; 9 nucleotides align to TRBD1. V shed 4 bases, J shed 3 bases, and the junction held 12 bases outside the gene matches. From germline, CDR1 is SEHNR and CDR2 FQNEAQ (reference sequence). The CDR3 extends over 17 amino acids. The CDR3 is CASSSGQGGWVKETQYF. CDR3 DNA sequence: TGTGCCAGCAGCTCGGGACAGGGAGGCTGGGTTAAAGAGACCCAGTACTTC.

This chain links TRBV5-1 with TRBJ2-2, with a possible D match to TRBD2 (6 bases). Germline assignment: CDR1 SGHRS and CDR2 YFSETQ. V lost 1 base, J lost 5 bases, and 6 bases lay in between. The CDR3 covers 13 residues. CDR3 loop: CASSLRETGELFF. The CDR3 nucleotides are TGCGCCAGCAGCTTGCGGGAGACCGGGGAGCTGTTTTTT.

This clone was seen a handful of times. The V and J genes are TRBV18 and TRBJ1-1, with D unresolved. Germline loops: CDR1 KGHSH, CDR2 LQKENI. The CDR3 has 15 amino acids. V shed 6 bases and J shed 3 bases, with 17 bases lying between them. The CDR3, as DNA: TGTGCCAGCTCCCCTCTAACCTCCGCACACACTGAAGCTTTCTTT. Translated: CASSPLTSAHTEAFF.

The chain links TRBV10-3 to TRBJ2-2; D may be TRBD1 (6 bases). Germline loops: CDR1 ENHRY, CDR2 SYGVKD. Trimming pared 6 bases from V and 0 bases from J, leaving 11 bases between. CDR3 length: 15 amino acids. CDR3: CAISPGTTNTGELFF. CDR3 coding DNA: TGTGCCATCAGCCCCGGGACAACGAACACCGGGGAGCTGTTTTTT.

The V call is TRBV5-6, the J call TRBJ2-7; the D gene is possibly TRBD1 (5 bases). Germline lookup yields CDR1 SGHDT and CDR2 YYEEEE. The CDR3 covers 14 residues. The V and J ends lost 2 bases and 6 bases respectively, with 15 bases between them. The CDR3 here is CASSFLGRVSEQYF. The CDR3, as DNA: TGTGCCAGCAGCTTTCTGGGCAGGGTCAGCGAGCAGTACTTC.

The chain carries TRBV5-1 and TRBJ1-6, with D unclear. The germline V gene encodes CDR1 SGHRS and CDR2 YFSETQ. The CDR3 has 13 residues. Deletions cut 3 bases from V and 10 bases from J, with 11 bases between. In DNA, the CDR3 is TGCGCCAGCAGCTGGAGCCGGGAGTCACCCCTCCACTTT. Translated: CASSWSRESPLHF. The whole variable domain, filled in from reference TRBV5-1 and TRBJ1-6, reads KAGVTQTPRYLIKTRGQQVTLSCSPISGHRSVSWYQQTPGQGLQFLFEYFSETQRNKGNFPGRFSGRQFSNSRSEMNVSTLELGDSALYLCASSWSRESPLHFGNGTRLTVT.

The chain couples TRBV11-2 to TRBJ1-5; D call uncertain. The V gene's germline CDR1 is SGHAT and CDR2 FQNNGV. CDR3 length: 13 amino acids. With 5 bases removed from V and 6 bases from J, the gap between germline ends came to 11 bases. The CDR3 DNA reads as TGTGCCAGCAGCCTCACCTCGGGTCAGCCCCAGCATTTT. This codes for CASSLTSGQPQHF.

CDR3 bases: TGTGCCAGCACACAGGGGAATCAGCCCCAGCATTTT. Its translation is CASTQGNQPQHF. This rearrangement joins TRBV2 to TRBJ1-5, with 7 bases aligning to TRBD1. This CDR3 spans 12 amino acids. Germline V gives CDR1 SNHLY, CDR2 FYNNEI. J lost 4 bases, V lost 7 bases, and 1 base had no gene match.

The chain recombines TRBV6-6 with TRBJ2-7, with 10 bases that match TRBD1. This CDR3 contains 15 residues. Germline values: CDR1 MNHNY, CDR2 SVGAGI (reference sequence). Losses at the gene ends were 6 bases for V and 2 bases for J; bases not matched to a gene: 7. The CDR3 is CASRYPGTGAYEQYF. DNA of the CDR3: TGTGCCAGCAGGTACCCCGGGACAGGGGCCTACGAGCAGTACTTC.

The genes are TRBV5-1 and TRBJ1-1, with 7 bases fitting TRBD1. The CDR3 loop spans 14 amino acids. After removal of 7 bases from V and 1 base from J, the junction contained 7 bases not matched to a gene. Germline-derived CDR1 and CDR2 are SGHRS and YFSETQ. CDR3 nucleotides: TGCGCCAGCGGTCCCGGGACAGCGAACACTGAAGCTTTCTTT. Translated: CASGPGTANTEAFF.

The V call is TRBV11-3, the J call TRBJ2-7; D is unclear. Germline V CDR1 and CDR2: SGHNT, YENEEA. The CDR3 contains 13 residues. V was trimmed by 5 bases and J by 5 bases, leaving 13 bases between them. The CDR3 region has the DNA TGTGCCAGCAGCCGTGATACAACAGACGAGCAGTACTTC. Its protein product is CASSRDTTDEQYF.

The J gene is TRBJ1-1, the V gene TRBV18; TRBD1 is a possible D gene (6 bases). Germline V gives CDR1 KGHSH, CDR2 LQKENI. This CDR3 is 14 amino acids long. V lost 3 bases and J 5 bases, leaving 13 bases between the germline ends. This CDR3 reads CASSPPTQGTEAFF. The CDR3 bases are TGTGCCAGCTCACCCCCGACACAGGGAACTGAAGCTTTCTTT. Looking up the rest from reference TRBV18 and TRBJ1-1 gives the full variable domain: NAGVMQNPRHLVRRRGQEARLRCSPMKGHSHVYWYRQLPEEGLKFMVYLQKENIIDESGMPKERFSAEFPKEGPSILRIQQVVRGDSAAYFCASSPPTQGTEAFFGQGTRLTVV.